What follows describes a single T cell receptor (beta chain). What it binds is not known. Treatment reported: oral pan-JAK inhibitor, 5-10 mg twice daily. The sequencing template was cDNA reverse transcribed from extracted RNA. Method: immunoSEQ multiplex PCR; TCRdb's copy keeps in-frame clones and lacks some. The sample lists some 160,000 clones, about three fifths occurring once. The sample belongs to a study of CD8+ T cells in alopecia areata. Overall study context: After 6 to 18 months of tofacitinib, follow-up continued 6 months off drug. The study's findings and limits: Although TCR sharing was seen in mice, sharing across patients was less clear, possibly for HLA-related reasons.

The germline CDR1 and CDR2 sequences are MNHEY and SMNVEV (reference sequence). With 8 bases clipped from V and 4 bases from J, the junction kept 10 bases outside the gene matches. The CDR3 spans 15 residues. The receptor comes from a human donor with alopecia areata. The material sequenced was CD4+ T cells sorted from blood, taken at week 4, from a patient treated with tofacitinib. This chain connects TRBV27 to TRBJ2-5; 10 nucleotides line up with TRBD1. CDR3 DNA sequence: TGTGCCAGCTGCGCCGGGACAGGGGTCCGAGAGACCCAGTACTTC. Encoded protein: CASCAGTGVRETQYF.